Given below is one TCR beta chain in context. The assay was immunoSEQ multiplex PCR, and TCRdb's table has in-frame clones only and misses some. The top ten clones hold about 4.3% of a sample with 250,000 to 350,000 clones, 70% to 90% of them seen once. The CDR3 contains 15 residues. Trimming cost V 3 bases and J 4 bases; bases outside gene matches: 6. The V gene's germline CDR1 is MNHNY and CDR2 SVGAGI (reference sequence). This sample is part of a study of blood T cell repertoires in COVID-19. On the study more broadly: The analysed material was cDNA or gDNA that came from T cells, B-cell-depleted T cells, or PBMCs.

The sample taken for sequencing was PBMCs or T cells enriched from blood (not recorded which). The chain links TRBV6-6 to TRBJ1-2; 9 nucleotides line up with TRBD1. The clonotype comes from a woman younger than 45 who had recovered from COVID-19. Written as DNA, the CDR3 is TGTGCCAGCAGTTATTGGGACAGGGAGGCCTATGGCTACACCTTC. Residues: CASSYWDREAYGYTF.